Listed here are 27 T cell receptor beta chains from one sample, sequenced in a study of TIL therapy for anti-PD-1-resistant metastatic lung cancer (dated by TCRdb to about 2021). Taken with the paper, the label for time point translates to: pre-treatment sample, taken before nivolumab and TIL therapy. TCR beta CDR3 regions were amplified from genomic DNA by bias-controlled multiplex PCR with the immunoSEQ v3 hsTCRB kit. What TCRdb holds here is the immuneACCESS table cut down to in-frame rearrangements. Part of the clones is not present; checked against another copy, under half of the missing clones reflect an unresolved V gene, and the others are unexplained. The sample contains tens of thousands of clones, around 87% of them found a single time. Of the sample, just over 2.5% is held by the ten largest clones. Material: blood, obtained at baseline. The receptors come from a person aged 30 to 80 with non-small cell lung cancer.

The CDR3 nucleotides read TGCGCCAGCAGCCAAGGGCCCGAAAGGGGCTACACCTTC. Translating gives CASSQGPERGYTF. The chain recombines TRBV4-1 with TRBJ1-2; D is unresolved. The ends were cut back, 1 base at V and 8 bases at J, with 11 bases in the middle. The CDR3 is made up of 13 amino acids. Germline V gives CDR1 MGHRA, CDR2 YSYEKL.

The chain combines TRBV5-1 with TRBJ1-6; possibly TRBD1 for D (5 bases). The CDR3 contains 14 residues. In germline, CDR1 is SGHRS, CDR2 YFSETQ. The ends were cut back, 5 bases at V and 5 bases at J, with 11 bases in the middle. CDR3 DNA sequence: TGCGCCAGCAGGTCCGGGACGGATAATTCACCCCTCCACTTT. Its translation: CASRSGTDNSPLHF. The whole variable domain, filled in from reference TRBV5-1 and TRBJ1-6, reads KAGVTQTPRYLIKTRGQQVTLSCSPISGHRSVSWYQQTPGQGLQFLFEYFSETQRNKGNFPGRFSGRQFSNSRSEMNVSTLELGDSALYLCASRSGTDNSPLHFGNGTRLTVT.

The J gene is TRBJ1-5, the V gene TRBV30; no definite D call. This CDR3 contains 13 residues. V lost 2 bases and J lost 5, with 10 bases in between. Per the germline V gene, CDR1 is GTSNPN and CDR2 is SVGIG (reference sequence). DNA of the CDR3: TGTGCCTGGAGTACCAAGGGCCATCAGCCCCAGCATTTT. Translation gives CAWSTKGHQPQHF.

The J gene is TRBJ2-7, the V gene TRBV18, with a tentative D call TRBD1 (6 bases). V lost 6 bases to trimming and J lost 2 bases, with 17 bases between them. The CDR3 length is 15 residues. The germline V gene encodes CDR1 KGHSH and CDR2 LQKENI. In nucleotides, the CDR3 is TGTGCCAGCTCCGACAGGACAGACTACCCCTACGAGCAGTACTTC. Its protein is CASSDRTDYPYEQYF.

This rearrangement joins TRBV19 to TRBJ1-6, with 9 nucleotides matching TRBD1. Germline V gene sequence: CDR1 LNHDA, CDR2 SQIVND (reference sequence). The CDR3 spans 13 residues. The junction had 6 bases not matched to a gene; V was cut back by 9 bases and J by 9 bases. CDR3 region: CASAGTGISPLHF. CDR3 DNA sequence: TGTGCCAGCGCGGGGACAGGGATTTCACCCCTCCACTTT.

V is TRBV28 and J is TRBJ1-4; D gene uncertain. CDR1 MDHEN and CDR2 SYDVKM come from the germline V gene. CDR3 length: 14 residues. V dropped 6 bases and J dropped 8 bases, with 16 bases sitting between them. CDR3 coding DNA: TGTGCCAGCAGAACGGGTCTCCTTAAGGAAAAACTGTTTTTT. It encodes CASRTGLLKEKLFF.

The genes are TRBV7-9 and TRBJ2-3, with D possibly TRBD1 on 6 matching bases. This CDR3 is built from 16 residues. The V end was cut by 1 base, the J end by 4 bases, with 15 bases between. Germline V gives CDR1 SEHNR, CDR2 FQNEAQ (reference sequence). CDR3 protein: CASSLVVTGIADTQYF. The CDR3 DNA reads TGTGCCAGCAGCTTAGTTGTCACAGGGATCGCAGATACGCAGTATTTT.

The chain couples TRBV6-5 to TRBJ1-2; 7 bases agree with TRBD1. In germline, CDR1 is MNHEY, CDR2 SVGAGI. V trimming: 5 bases; J trimming: 0 bases; junction bases outside the gene matches: 6. The CDR3 runs to 15 residues. CDR3 sequence reads: CASSSGTAANYGYTF. The CDR3 DNA reads TGTGCCAGCAGTAGCGGGACAGCCGCTAACTATGGCTACACCTTC.

The J gene is TRBJ2-3, the V gene TRBV9, with D uncertain. The V end lost 3 bases, the J end lost 4 bases, and 9 bases lay between the germline ends. The CDR3 extends over 13 amino acids. Germline V gene data show CDR1 as SGDLS and CDR2 as YYNGEE. The CDR3 DNA follows: TGTGCCAGCAGCGCCCTGGGTGCAGATACGCAGTATTTT. This translates into CASSALGADTQYF. Together with reference TRBV9 and TRBJ2-3, the CDR3 gives the full variable domain: DSGVTQTPKHLITATGQRVTLRCSPRSGDLSVYWYQQSLDQGLQFLIQYYNGEERAKGNILERFSAQQFPDLHSELNLSSLELGDSALYFCASSALGADTQYFGPGTRLTVL.

The chain joins TRBV18 to TRBJ1-5, with D unresolved. This CDR3 has 16 amino acids. Germline-derived CDR1 and CDR2 are KGHSH and LQKENI. V lost 3 bases and J lost 4, with 16 bases in between. The CDR3 nucleotides read TGTGCCAGCTCACCCGAAGGCACAGTAATAAATCAGCCCCAGCATTTT. Translating it yields CASSPEGTVINQPQHF.

This clone was counted between two and nine times. The chain links TRBV29-1 to TRBJ2-2; no clear D gene. Trimming left V 2 bases short and J 2 bases short, with 0 bases between. This CDR3 contains 11 residues. Germline loops: CDR1 SQVTM, CDR2 ANQGSEA. The CDR3 DNA follows: TGCAGCGTTGAAAACACCGGGGAGCTGTTTTTT. Encoded protein: CSVENTGELFF.

This clone was recorded once. The chain combines TRBV28 with TRBJ2-4; D could derive from TRBD1 or TRBD2 (5 bases each). V was shortened by 6 bases and J by 10 bases, with 19 bases between the two germline ends. The germline CDR1 and CDR2 sequences are MDHEN and SYDVKM. This CDR3 comprises 14 residues. This CDR3 is CASSSRQMGEIQYF. Here the CDR3 DNA reads TGTGCCAGCAGCTCCCGACAGATGGGGGAGATTCAGTACTTC.

This clone showed up just once. The chain joins TRBV6-5 to TRBJ2-3; 12 positions match TRBD2. V lost 7 bases and J lost 11; bases outside the gene matches: 13. The CDR3 loop spans 15 amino acids. The V gene's germline CDR1 is MNHEY and CDR2 SVGAGI. CDR3 nucleotide sequence: TGTGCCAGCACCAGATCTAGCGGGGGGGAGGGGAGGCAGTATTTT. Protein product: CASTRSSGGEGRQYF.

The V call is TRBV19, the J call TRBJ1-6, with TRBD1 as a possible D gene (6 bases). Germline CDR1 reads LNHDA; CDR2 reads SQIVND (reference sequence). Trimming left V 7 bases short and J 9 bases short, with 22 bases between. There are 16 residues in the CDR3. The DNA of the CDR3 is TGTGCCAGTACCGAAGATAGGGGGGCTCGCGGTTCACCCCTCCACTTT. Residues: CASTEDRGARGSPLHF.

CDR3 loop: CSASDPVYSYEQYF. The CDR3 bases are TGCAGTGCTAGTGATCCAGTATACTCCTACGAGCAGTACTTC. V gene TRBV20-1 combines with J gene TRBJ2-7; D not certain. V lost 3 bases and J 0 bases, leaving 12 bases between the germline ends. Germline CDR1 reads DFQATT; CDR2 reads SNEGSKA (reference sequence). The CDR3 has 14 residues.

The chain carries TRBV11-3 and TRBJ1-1; 7 nucleotides agree with TRBD1. V shed 1 base, J shed 8 bases, and the junction held 7 bases outside the gene matches. The CDR3 loop spans 14 amino acids. Per germline, CDR1 SGHNT and CDR2 YENEEA. CDR3 in amino acids: CASSLGGSTGEAFF. The CDR3 nucleotides read TGTGCCAGCAGCTTAGGGGGTTCGACAGGGGAAGCTTTCTTT.

The CDR3 region has the DNA TGTGCCAGCAGCGCCCCATCTGGGGGGCTGTTGAACACTGAAGCTTTCTTT. It is translated as CASSAPSGGLLNTEAFF. The chain couples TRBV9 to TRBJ1-1; weak D call: TRBD1 (6 bases). This CDR3 is built from 17 residues. Germline loops: CDR1 SGDLS, CDR2 YYNGEE. V lost 3 bases and J 0 bases, leaving 18 bases between the germline ends.

The rearrangement links TRBV10-3 to TRBJ2-7, with 11 bases matching TRBD1. V trimming: 10 bases; J trimming: 12 bases; junction bases outside the gene matches: 14. CDR3 size: 13 residues. Germline-derived CDR1 and CDR2 are ENHRY and SYGVKD. CDR3 residues: CATSPGQGAASYF. CDR3 coding DNA: TGTGCCACCAGCCCCGGACAGGGGGCGGCTTCGTACTTC.

This clone was observed once. V is TRBV27 and J is TRBJ1-1; D is undetermined. This CDR3 has 13 amino acids. CDR1 and CDR2 from the germline V gene are MNHEY and SMNVEV (reference sequence). Trimming left V 3 bases short and J 0 bases short, with 5 bases between. The CDR3 here is CASSFSMNTEAFF. The CDR3 nucleotides read TGTGCCAGCAGTTTCTCCATGAACACTGAAGCTTTCTTT.

This chain uses TRBV5-1 with TRBJ2-7; 7 nucleotides line up with TRBD1. The CDR3 is made up of 14 amino acids. Germline CDR1 SGHRS, CDR2 YFSETQ. The ends lost 2 bases at V and 3 bases at J; junction bases unmatched: 5. CDR3 nucleotide sequence: TGCGCCAGCAGCTTCGGGACAGCTAACTACGAGCAGTACTTC. This codes for CASSFGTANYEQYF.

The chain carries TRBV2 and TRBJ1-4, with D perhaps TRBD1 (5 bases). This CDR3 is 15 amino acids long. Germline V gene lookup returns CDR1 SNHLY and CDR2 FYNNEI. The V end was cut by 4 bases, the J end by 5 bases, with 14 bases between. The CDR3 region is CASSASGRENEKLFF. The CDR3 DNA reads TGTGCCAGCAGTGCCTCCGGCAGGGAGAATGAAAAACTGTTTTTT.

V gene TRBV2 combines with J gene TRBJ2-1; perhaps TRBD2 as D (6 bases). The germline V gene encodes CDR1 SNHLY and CDR2 FYNNEI. Trimming left V 3 bases short and J 2 bases short, with 11 bases between. The CDR3 is made up of 15 amino acids. The CDR3 loop is CASSDRGSAYNEQFF. The CDR3 DNA follows: TGTGCCAGCAGTGATCGGGGGAGTGCCTACAATGAGCAGTTCTTC.

The gene calls are TRBV6-4 and TRBJ2-3; the D is unclear. CDR1 MRHNA and CDR2 SNTAGT come from the germline V gene. Between the trimmed V and J ends, which lost 5 bases and 0 bases, there was a span of 6 bases. The length of the CDR3 is 13 residues. The CDR3 DNA reads as TGTGCCAGCAGTTCTATCAGCACAGATACGCAGTATTTT. It translates to CASSSISTDTQYF.

This clone was picked up one time. V gene TRBV19 combines with J gene TRBJ1-1; 7 nucleotides align to TRBD1. Germline-derived CDR1 and CDR2 are LNHDA and SQIVND (reference sequence). The length of the CDR3 is 14 residues. With V trimmed by 6 bases and J by 2 bases, 6 bases remained unmatched. CDR3 amino acids: CASRTGQTNTEAFF. The CDR3 DNA is TGTGCCAGTAGAACGGGACAGACAAACACTGAAGCTTTCTTT. Using reference TRBV19 and TRBJ1-1 for the parts outside the CDR3, the full variable domain is DGGITQSPKYLFRKEGQNVTLSCEQNLNHDAMYWYRQDPGQGLRLIYYSQIVNDFQKGDIAEGYSVSREKKESFPLTVTSAQKNPTAFYLCASRTGQTNTEAFFGQGTRLTVV.

The chain uses TRBV5-5 and TRBJ1-2, with no clear D. The CDR3 length is 17 residues. Germline-derived CDR1 and CDR2 are SGHKS and YYEKEE (reference sequence). Trimming removed 0 bases from V and 3 bases from J, with 18 bases in between. The DNA for the CDR3 is TGTGCCAGCAGCTTGGAAGCGGAAGAGGGTTGGGACTATGGCTACACCTTC. Translated, it gives CASSLEAEEGWDYGYTF.

The chain has TRBV29-1 and TRBJ2-1; the D gene is possibly TRBD2 (7 bases). Germline CDR1 and CDR2: SQVTM and ANQGSEA. The CDR3 has 13 residues. Deletions cut 6 bases from V and 8 bases from J, with 17 bases between. CDR3 in amino acids: CSVGGGRNDEQFF. The CDR3, as DNA: TGCAGCGTGGGGGGGGGCCGAAATGATGAGCAGTTCTTC.

The chain employs TRBV3-1 (or the pseudogene TRBV3-2) and TRBJ1-2; D is ambiguous. This CDR3 region has 12 residues. The germline V gene encodes CDR1 LGHDT and CDR2 YNNKEL (reference sequence). V was clipped by 0 bases and J by 7 bases, with 6 bases between them. The CDR3 DNA is TGTGCCAGCAGCCAAGAGGCACTTGGCTACACCTTC. Translation: CASSQEALGYTF.